Listed below are T cell receptor beta chains from one sample, sequenced in a study of cytomegalovirus exposure and HLA in healthy donors. Generated by immunoSEQ multiplex PCR, the TCRdb table keeps only in-frame clones and is missing some. The table has around 170,000 clones, roughly 70% seen once. Input material: PBMCs. Receptor source: a girl aged 5 to 17 in good health and CMV-seronegative. CDR3s include the opening cysteine and the closing phenylalanine or tryptophan. The D gene is left open where the match is weak. Expanded clones are given a class, and other clones once, few, many or no size at all.

v_call: TRBV4-2; cdr3_length: 16; d_call: TRBD1; j_call: TRBJ1-2; clone_size: NA; cdr3_nt: TGTGCCAGCAGCCCCGGGGACAGGGTAGGAGGGTATGGCTACACCTTC; cdr3_aa: CASSPGDRVGGYGYTF
v_call: TRBV18; cdr3_length: 17; d_call: NA; j_call: TRBJ1-6; clone_size: NA; cdr3_nt: TGTGCCAGCTCACCACCGGACGACAGCAGGGATAATTCACCCCTCCACTTT; cdr3_aa: CASSPPDDSRDNSPLHF
v_call: TRBV9; cdr3_length: 17; d_call: NA; j_call: TRBJ2-1; clone_size: NA; cdr3_nt: TGTGCCAGCAGCTTTAGCGACGGGGGTATCTCCTACAATGAGCAGTTCTTC; cdr3_aa: CASSFSDGGISYNEQFF
v_call: TRBV25-1; cdr3_length: 11; d_call: NA; j_call: TRBJ1-1; clone_size: NA; cdr3_nt: TGTGCCAGCACCCGGAACACTGAAGCTTTCTTT; cdr3_aa: CASTRNTEAFF
v_call: TRBV30; cdr3_length: 14; d_call: TRBD2; j_call: TRBJ2-7; clone_size: NA; cdr3_nt: TGTGCCTGGAGTTGGAGGGCGGGGGCCTACGAGCAGTACTTC; cdr3_aa: CAWSWRAGAYEQYF
v_call: TRBV6-1; cdr3_length: 14; d_call: NA; j_call: TRBJ1-3; clone_size: NA; cdr3_nt: TGTGCCAGCAGTAGCGGGGGCTCTGGAAACACCATATATTTT; cdr3_aa: CASSSGGSGNTIYF
v_call: TRBV4-1; cdr3_length: 15; d_call: NA; j_call: TRBJ1-5; clone_size: NA; cdr3_nt: TGCGCCAGCAGCCCCTTAGTCCAGGGTGTCGTGTACCAGCATTTT; cdr3_aa: CASSPLVQGVVYQHF
v_call: TRBV28; cdr3_length: 13; d_call: NA; j_call: TRBJ1-1; clone_size: few; cdr3_nt: TGTGCCAGCACTTTGACAGCGAACACTGAAGCTTTCTTT; cdr3_aa: CASTLTANTEAFF
v_call: TRBV30; cdr3_length: 14; d_call: TRBD1; j_call: TRBJ1-1; clone_size: few; cdr3_nt: TGTGCCTGGGTAACCCAATCAGGGGGGCGAGGAGCTTTCTTT; cdr3_aa: CAWVTQSGGRGAFF
v_call: TRBV29-1; cdr3_length: 14; d_call: NA; j_call: TRBJ2-1; clone_size: NA; cdr3_nt: TGCAGCGTTGAAGGGGACACCCGGAACAATGAGCAGTTCTTC; cdr3_aa: CSVEGDTRNNEQFF
v_call: TRBV10-2; cdr3_length: 14; d_call: TRBD1; j_call: TRBJ2-5; clone_size: NA; cdr3_nt: TGCGCCAGCAGCAGGACAGGGGGCAGAGAGACCCAGTACTTC; cdr3_aa: CASSRTGGRETQYF
v_call: TRBV7-9; cdr3_length: 16; d_call: TRBD1; j_call: TRBJ2-7; clone_size: NA; cdr3_nt: TGTGCCAGCAGCTCCCCGACCGGACAGGGTAACTACGAGCAGTACTTC; cdr3_aa: CASSSPTGQGNYEQYF
v_call: TRBV2; cdr3_length: 13; d_call: TRBD1; j_call: TRBJ2-7; clone_size: few; cdr3_nt: TGTGCCAGCACCTGGGACAGGGCGTACGAGCAGTACTTC; cdr3_aa: CASTWDRAYEQYF
v_call: TRBV6-5; cdr3_length: 13; d_call: NA; j_call: TRBJ2-1; clone_size: NA; cdr3_nt: TGTGCCAGCAGATCGACTGGCTACAATGAGCAGTTCTTC; cdr3_aa: CASRSTGYNEQFF
v_call: TRBV7-9; cdr3_length: 15; d_call: TRBD1; j_call: TRBJ2-7; clone_size: NA; cdr3_nt: TGTGCCAGCGACCGCTACAGGGGCACCCTCTACGAGCAGTACTTC; cdr3_aa: CASDRYRGTLYEQYF
v_call: TRBV5-1; cdr3_length: 14; d_call: NA; j_call: TRBJ2-5; clone_size: NA; cdr3_nt: TGCGCCAGCAGCTTGGGGACTGTAGAAGAGACCCAGTACTTC; cdr3_aa: CASSLGTVEETQYF